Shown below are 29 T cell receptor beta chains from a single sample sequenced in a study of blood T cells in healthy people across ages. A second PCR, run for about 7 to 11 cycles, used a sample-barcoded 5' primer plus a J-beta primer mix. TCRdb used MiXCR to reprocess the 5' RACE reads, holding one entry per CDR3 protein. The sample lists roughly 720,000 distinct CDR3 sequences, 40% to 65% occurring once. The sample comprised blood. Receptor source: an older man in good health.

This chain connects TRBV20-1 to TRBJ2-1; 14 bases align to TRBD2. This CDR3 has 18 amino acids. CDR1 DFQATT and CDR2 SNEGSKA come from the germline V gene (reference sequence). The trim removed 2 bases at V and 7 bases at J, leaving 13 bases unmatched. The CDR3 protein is CSARRPLVRTSGRNEQFF. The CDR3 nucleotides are TGCAGTGCTAGAAGGCCCCTCGTTAGGACTAGCGGGAGGAATGAGCAGTTCTTC.

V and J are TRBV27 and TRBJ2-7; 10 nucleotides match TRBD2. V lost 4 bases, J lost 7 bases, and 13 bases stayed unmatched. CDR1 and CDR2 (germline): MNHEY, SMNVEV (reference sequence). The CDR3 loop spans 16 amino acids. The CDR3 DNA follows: TGTGCCAGCAGTTCTATTCGGACTAGCGGTTACAATGAGCAGTACTTC. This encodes CASSSIRTSGYNEQYF.

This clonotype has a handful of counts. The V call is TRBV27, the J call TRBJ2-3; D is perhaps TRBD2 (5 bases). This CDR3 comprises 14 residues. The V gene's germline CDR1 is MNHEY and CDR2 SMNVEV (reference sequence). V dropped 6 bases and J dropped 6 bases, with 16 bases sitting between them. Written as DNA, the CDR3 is TGTGCCAGCAGCCCCCGATCGGGGTCCGATACGCAGTATTTT. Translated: CASSPRSGSDTQYF.

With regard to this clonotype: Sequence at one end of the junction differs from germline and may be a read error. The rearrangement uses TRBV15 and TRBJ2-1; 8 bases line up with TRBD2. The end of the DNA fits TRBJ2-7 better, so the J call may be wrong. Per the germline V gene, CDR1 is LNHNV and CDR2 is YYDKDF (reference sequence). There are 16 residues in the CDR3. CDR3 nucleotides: TGTGCCATCAGCAGAGTAAGCGGGAGCTCCTACAATGAGCAGTACTTC. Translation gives CAISRVSGSSYNEQYF.

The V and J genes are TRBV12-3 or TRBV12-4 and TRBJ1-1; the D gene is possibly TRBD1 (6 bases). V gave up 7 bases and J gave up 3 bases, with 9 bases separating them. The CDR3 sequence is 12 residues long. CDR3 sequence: CASNQGYTEAFF. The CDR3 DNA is TGTGCCAGCAATCAGGGGTACACTGAAGCTTTCTTT.

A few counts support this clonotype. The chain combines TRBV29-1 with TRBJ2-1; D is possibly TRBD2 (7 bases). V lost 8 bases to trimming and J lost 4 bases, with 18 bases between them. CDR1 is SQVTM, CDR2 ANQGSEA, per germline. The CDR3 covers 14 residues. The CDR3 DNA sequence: TGCAGCATGTTGGGGGGGCGGGGTTACAATGAGCAGTTCTTC. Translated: CSMLGGRGYNEQFF.

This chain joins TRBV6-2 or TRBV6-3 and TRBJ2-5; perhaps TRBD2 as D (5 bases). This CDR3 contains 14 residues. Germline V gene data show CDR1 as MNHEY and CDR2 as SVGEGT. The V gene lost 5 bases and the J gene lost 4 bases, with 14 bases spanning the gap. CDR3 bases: TGTGCCAGCAGTACCACGGGGTTTACAGAGACCCAGTACTTC. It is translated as CASSTTGFTETQYF.

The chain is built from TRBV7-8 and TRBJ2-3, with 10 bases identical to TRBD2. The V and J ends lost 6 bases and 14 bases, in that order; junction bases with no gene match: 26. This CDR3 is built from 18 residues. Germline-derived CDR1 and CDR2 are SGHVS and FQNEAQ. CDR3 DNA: TGTGCCAGCAGTTCGGCTAGCGGGAGTGGAGGCGGGCACGGATACGCGTATTTT. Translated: CASSSASGSGGGHGYAYF. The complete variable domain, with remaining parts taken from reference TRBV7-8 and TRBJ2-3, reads GAGVSQSPRYKVAKRGQDVALRCDPISGHVSLFWYQQALGQGPEFLTYFQNEAQLDKSGLPSDRFFAERPEGSVSTLKIQRTQQEDSAVYLCASSSASGSGGGHGYAYFGPGTRLTVL.

The CDR3 bases are TGTGCCATCAGCCCCGGGACAGGGGATGGCTACACCTTC. As protein: CAISPGTGDGYTF. The chain has TRBV10-3 and TRBJ1-2; 10 bases align to TRBD1. Looked up from germline, CDR1 is ENHRY and CDR2 is SYGVKD. The CDR3 has 13 residues. V lost 6 bases, J lost 6 bases, and 4 bases stayed unmatched.

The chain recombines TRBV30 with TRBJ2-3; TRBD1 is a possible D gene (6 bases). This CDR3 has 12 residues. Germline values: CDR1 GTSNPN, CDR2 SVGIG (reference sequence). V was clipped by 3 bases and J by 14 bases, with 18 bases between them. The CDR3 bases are TGTGCCTGGAGGCAGGGGCCGAGATACGCGTATTTT. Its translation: CAWRQGPRYAYF.

This CDR3 is CASSPDLRGNTGELFF. The CDR3 DNA follows: TGTGCCAGCAGCCCAGACTTGCGGGGGAACACCGGGGAGCTGTTTTTT. The rearrangement uses TRBV11-1 and TRBJ2-2; possibly TRBD2 for D (6 bases). CDR3 length: 16 residues. V lost 5 bases and J 1 base, leaving 14 bases between the germline ends. Germline V gene data show CDR1 as SGHAT and CDR2 as FQDESV (reference sequence).

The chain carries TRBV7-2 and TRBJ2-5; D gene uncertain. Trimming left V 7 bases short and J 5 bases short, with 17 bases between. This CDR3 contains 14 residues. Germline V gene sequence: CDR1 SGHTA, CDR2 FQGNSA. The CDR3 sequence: CASKKDHGRETQYF. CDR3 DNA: TGTGCCAGCAAGAAAGACCACGGCCGGGAGACCCAGTACTTC.

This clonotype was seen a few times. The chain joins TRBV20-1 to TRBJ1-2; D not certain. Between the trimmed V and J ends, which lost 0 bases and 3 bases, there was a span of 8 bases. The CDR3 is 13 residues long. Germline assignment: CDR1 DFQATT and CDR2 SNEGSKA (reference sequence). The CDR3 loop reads CSARDRRDYGYTF. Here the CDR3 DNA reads TGCAGTGCTAGAGATCGGAGGGACTATGGCTACACCTTC.

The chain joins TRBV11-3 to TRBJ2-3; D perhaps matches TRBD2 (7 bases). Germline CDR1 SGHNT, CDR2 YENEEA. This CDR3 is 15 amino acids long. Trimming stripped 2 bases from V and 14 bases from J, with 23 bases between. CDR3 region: CASSLSGRADRYAYF. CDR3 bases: TGTGCCAGCAGCTTATCAGGGAGGGCGGACAGATACGCGTATTTT.

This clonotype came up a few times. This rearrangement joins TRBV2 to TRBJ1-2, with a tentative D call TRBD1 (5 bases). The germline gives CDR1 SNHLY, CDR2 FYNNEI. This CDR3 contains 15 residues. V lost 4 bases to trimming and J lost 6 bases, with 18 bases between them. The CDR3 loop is CASSATGGAIHGYTF. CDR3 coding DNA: TGTGCCAGCAGTGCTACTGGGGGTGCGATACATGGCTACACCTTC.

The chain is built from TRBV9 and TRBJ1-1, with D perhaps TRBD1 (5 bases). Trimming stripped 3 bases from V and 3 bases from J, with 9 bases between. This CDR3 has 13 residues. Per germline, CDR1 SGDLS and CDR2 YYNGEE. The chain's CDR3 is CASSAGTYTEAFF. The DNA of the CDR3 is TGTGCCAGCAGCGCCGGGACTTACACTGAAGCTTTCTTT.

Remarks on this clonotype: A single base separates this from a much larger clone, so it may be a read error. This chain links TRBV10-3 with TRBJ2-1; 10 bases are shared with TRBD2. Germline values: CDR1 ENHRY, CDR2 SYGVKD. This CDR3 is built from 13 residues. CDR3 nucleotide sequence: TGTGCCCTCAGTGGGACTAGCGAGGGTGAGCAGTTCTTC. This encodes CALSGTSEGEQFF.

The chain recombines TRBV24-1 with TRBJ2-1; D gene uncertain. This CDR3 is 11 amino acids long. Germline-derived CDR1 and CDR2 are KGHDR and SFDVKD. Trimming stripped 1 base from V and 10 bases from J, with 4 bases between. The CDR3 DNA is TGTGCCACCAGTGATTTCGAGGAGCAGTTCTTC. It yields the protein CATSDFEEQFF.

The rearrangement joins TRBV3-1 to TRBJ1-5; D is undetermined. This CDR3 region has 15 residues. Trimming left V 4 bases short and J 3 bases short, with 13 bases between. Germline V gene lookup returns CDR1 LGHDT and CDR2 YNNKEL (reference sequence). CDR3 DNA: TGTGCCAGCAGCCCTTACGGCGGCCTCAATCAGCCCCAGCATTTT. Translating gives CASSPYGGLNQPQHF.

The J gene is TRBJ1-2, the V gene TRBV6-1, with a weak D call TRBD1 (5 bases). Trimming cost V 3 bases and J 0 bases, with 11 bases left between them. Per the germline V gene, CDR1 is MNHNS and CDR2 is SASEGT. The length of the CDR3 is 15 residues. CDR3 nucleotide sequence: TGTGCCAGCAGTGATCTGGGGCAAGCTAACTATGGCTACACCTTC. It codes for CASSDLGQANYGYTF.

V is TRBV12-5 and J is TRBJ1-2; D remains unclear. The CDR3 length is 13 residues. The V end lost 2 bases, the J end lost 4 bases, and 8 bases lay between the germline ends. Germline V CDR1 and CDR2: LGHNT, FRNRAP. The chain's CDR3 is CASGLPQGYGYTF. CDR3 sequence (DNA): TGTGCTAGTGGTTTGCCCCAAGGCTATGGCTACACCTTC.

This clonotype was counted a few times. In nucleotides, the CDR3 is TGCAGTGCTAGAGATCGGAATCGGGGAACCTATGGCTACACCTTC. Translated: CSARDRNRGTYGYTF. This chain joins TRBV20-1 and TRBJ1-2; D unclear. From germline, CDR1 is DFQATT and CDR2 SNEGSKA (reference sequence). Between the trimmed V and J ends, which lost 0 bases and 4 bases, there was a span of 15 bases. The CDR3 extends over 15 amino acids.

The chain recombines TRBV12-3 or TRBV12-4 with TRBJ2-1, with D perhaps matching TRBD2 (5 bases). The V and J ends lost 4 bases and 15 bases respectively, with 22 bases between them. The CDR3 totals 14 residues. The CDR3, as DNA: TGTGCCAGCAGTTGGGGAGCTACCAAGGAGGATGCGTTCTTC. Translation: CASSWGATKEDAFF.

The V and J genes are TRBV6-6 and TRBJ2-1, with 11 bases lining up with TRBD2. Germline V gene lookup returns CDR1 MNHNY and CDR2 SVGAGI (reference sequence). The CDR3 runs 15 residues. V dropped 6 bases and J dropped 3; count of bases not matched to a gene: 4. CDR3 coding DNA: TGTGCCAGCAGGGCCACTAGCGGGAGCTACAATGAGCAGTTCTTC. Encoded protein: CASRATSGSYNEQFF.

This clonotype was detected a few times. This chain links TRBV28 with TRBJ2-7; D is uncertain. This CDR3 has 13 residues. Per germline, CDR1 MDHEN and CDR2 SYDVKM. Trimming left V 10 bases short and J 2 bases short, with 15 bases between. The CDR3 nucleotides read TGTGCCACTCTACCGCCGGCCGCCTACGAGCAGTACTTC. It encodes CATLPPAAYEQYF. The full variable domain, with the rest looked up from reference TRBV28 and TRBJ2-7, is DVKVTQSSRYLVKRTGEKVFLECVQDMDHENMFWYRQDPGLGLRLIYFSYDVKMKEKGDIPEGYSVSREKKERFSLILESASTNQTSMYLCATLPPAAYEQYFGPGTRLTVT.

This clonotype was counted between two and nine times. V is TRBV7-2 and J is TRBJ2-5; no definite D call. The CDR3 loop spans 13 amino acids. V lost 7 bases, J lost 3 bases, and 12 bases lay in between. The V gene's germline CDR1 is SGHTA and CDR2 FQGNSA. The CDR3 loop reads CASTLPGKETQYF. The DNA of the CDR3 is TGTGCCAGCACCCTACCGGGTAAAGAGACCCAGTACTTC.

The CDR3 sequence: CASTQAGLRTQYF. The CDR3 coding sequence is TGTGCCAGCACCCAAGCGGGCTTACGGACCCAGTACTTC. The V call is TRBV28, the J call TRBJ2-5; the D gene is possibly TRBD2 (6 bases). Germline CDR1 reads MDHEN; CDR2 reads SYDVKM. With 7 bases removed from V and 7 bases from J, the gap between germline ends came to 16 bases. The CDR3 loop spans 13 amino acids.

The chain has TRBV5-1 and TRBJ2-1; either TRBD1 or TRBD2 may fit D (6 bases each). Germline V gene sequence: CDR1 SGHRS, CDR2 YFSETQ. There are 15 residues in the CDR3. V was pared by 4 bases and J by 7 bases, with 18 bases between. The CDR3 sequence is CASSRGGNSYNEQFF. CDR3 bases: TGCGCCAGCAGCCGAGGGGGGAATTCGTATAATGAGCAGTTCTTC. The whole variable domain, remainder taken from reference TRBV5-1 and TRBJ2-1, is KAGVTQTPRYLIKTRGQQVTLSCSPISGHRSVSWYQQTPGQGLQFLFEYFSETQRNKGNFPGRFSGRQFSNSRSEMNVSTLELGDSALYLCASSRGGNSYNEQFFGPGTRLTVL.

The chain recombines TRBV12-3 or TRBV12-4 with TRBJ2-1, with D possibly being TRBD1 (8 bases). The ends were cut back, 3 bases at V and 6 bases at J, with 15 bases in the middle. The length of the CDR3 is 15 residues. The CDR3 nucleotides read TGTGCCAGCAGTTTCGGAACAGGGGGGGGCAATGAGCAGTTCTTC. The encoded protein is CASSFGTGGGNEQFF.